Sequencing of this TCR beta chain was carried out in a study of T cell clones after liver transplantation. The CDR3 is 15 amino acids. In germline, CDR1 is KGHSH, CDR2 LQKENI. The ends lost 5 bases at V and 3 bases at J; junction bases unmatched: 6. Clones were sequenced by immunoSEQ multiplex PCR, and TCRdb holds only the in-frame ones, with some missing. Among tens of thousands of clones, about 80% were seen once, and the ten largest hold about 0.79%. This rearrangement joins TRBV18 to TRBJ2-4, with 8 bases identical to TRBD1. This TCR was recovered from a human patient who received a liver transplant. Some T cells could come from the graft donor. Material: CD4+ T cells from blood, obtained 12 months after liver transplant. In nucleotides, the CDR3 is TGTGCCAGCTCAGCACAGGGGGTTGACAAAAACATTCAGTACTTC. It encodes CASSAQGVDKNIQYF.